Reported below is one TCR beta chain. Its antigen is not identified. The data originate from a study of T cell repertoires in cytomegalovirus infection. Study-level information: Matching HLA type and CMV infection were both indicated by public TCR beta signatures.

TCRdb itself ran the reads through MiXCR, one entry per CDR3 protein. The sample records under 350,000 distinct CDR3 sequences, under 25% being singletons. Whole-study results and caveats: Predominance within the ex vivo response was attributable to HLA-C-restricted CMV-specific TCR beta clonotypes. Carriers of CMV and the relevant HLA type were discriminated by public TCR beta frequency.

V shed 2 bases, J shed 6 bases, and the junction held 6 bases outside the gene matches. This CDR3 spans 15 amino acids. The input for sequencing was cultured PBMCs, taken from culture after CMV antigen stimulation. The rearrangement links TRBV12-3 or TRBV12-4 to TRBJ2-1; 8 bases map to TRBD2. The receptor comes from a human donor in good health (CMV status not recorded). Some clones in this sample may be carry-over from other donors' samples. The CDR3 nucleotides read TGTGCCAGCAGTTTAATGACGGGAGGGTCCAATGAGCAGTTCTTC. Amino acids: CASSLMTGGSNEQFF.